This paragraph reports one T cell receptor (beta chain). What it recognizes is unknown. Unstimulated regulatory T cells (CD4+CD25+CD127-), CD4+CD25- non-regulatory cells, CD4 and CD8 cells were FACS-sorted from thawed PBMCs. This sample was taken from a study of Tregs in tolerant kidney transplant recipients. V was shortened by 0 bases and J by 2 bases, with 8 bases between the two germline ends. This CDR3 has 14 amino acids. Per germline, CDR1 SGDLS and CDR2 YYNGEE. Method: immunoSEQ multiplex PCR; TCRdb's copy keeps in-frame clones and lacks some. The sample records under 50,000 clones, 75% to 95% being singletons. Study conclusions and caveats: Findings come from small patient numbers and require larger validation.

The chain couples TRBV9 to TRBJ1-2; unclear D gene. This TCR was recovered from a human donor in good health. Sequencing was done on a sample of Tregs from blood. The CDR3: CASSVASENYGYTF. The CDR3 DNA sequence: TGTGCCAGCAGCGTAGCTTCGGAGAACTATGGCTACACCTTC.